Detailed here is one T cell receptor (beta chain). This sample stems from a study of blood T cell repertoires in COVID-19. Across the whole study: PBMCs, B-cell-depleted T cells, or T cells were the source of the cDNA or gDNA that made up the material.

The CDR3 covers 18 residues. Germline-derived CDR1 and CDR2 are SGHVS and FQNEAQ. Trimming took 5 bases from V and 1 from J; bases not matched to a gene: 12. In the original analysis: Scientists estimated how many nucleated cells there were by amplifying reference gene primers. Clones were sequenced by immunoSEQ multiplex PCR, and TCRdb holds only the in-frame ones, with some missing. That table is the source of V, J and clone size, and D and trimming were worked out from the DNA. Here the sample spans 250,000 to 300,000 clones, around four fifths being singletons. Sequenced: peripheral blood. The V call is TRBV7-8, the J call TRBJ2-3; TRBD1 matches 10 bases. This TCR was sampled from a man older than 75 with acute or convalescent COVID-19. The CDR3 region has the DNA TGTGCCAGCAGCCTTAAACCCGGGACAGGGGATGGCACAGATACGCAGTATTTT. This encodes CASSLKPGTGDGTDTQYF.